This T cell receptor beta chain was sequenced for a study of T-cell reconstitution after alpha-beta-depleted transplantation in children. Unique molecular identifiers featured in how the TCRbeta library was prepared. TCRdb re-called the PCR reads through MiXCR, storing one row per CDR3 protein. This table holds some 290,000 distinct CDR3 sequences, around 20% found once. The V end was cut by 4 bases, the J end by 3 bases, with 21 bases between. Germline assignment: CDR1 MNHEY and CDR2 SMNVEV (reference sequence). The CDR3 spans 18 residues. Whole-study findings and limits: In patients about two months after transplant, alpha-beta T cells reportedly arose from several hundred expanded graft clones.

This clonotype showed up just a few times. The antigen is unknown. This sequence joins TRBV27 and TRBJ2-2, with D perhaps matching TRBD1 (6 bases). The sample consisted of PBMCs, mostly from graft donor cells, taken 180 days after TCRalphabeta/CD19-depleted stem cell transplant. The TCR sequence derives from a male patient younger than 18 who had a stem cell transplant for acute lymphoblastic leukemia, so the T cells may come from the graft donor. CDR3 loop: CASSSHLYRVPDTGELFF. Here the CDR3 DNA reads TGTGCCAGCAGTTCCCACCTCTACAGGGTGCCGGACACCGGGGAGCTGTTTTTT.